These T cell receptor beta chains were read from a single sample in a study of memory CD4+ T cells and cytomegalovirus serostatus. Here immunoSEQ multiplex PCR was the method, and the copy in TCRdb shows in-frame clones only, minus some. Of 56,000 or so clones in the sample, about four fifths were seen once. Sample: memory CD4+ T cells from blood. The receptors here all came from an adult in good health and CMV-seronegative. The CDR3 runs from the conserved cysteine through the conserved F or W. D genes are given only for firm matches. The size field is filled for only some rows; it gives once, few, many or a size class.

CDR3 DNA	CDR3 protein	V gene	J gene	clone size	D gene
TGTGCCAGCAGCTTGACGCAGGGGGAGATCGGCACTGAAGCTTTCTTT	CASSLTQGEIGTEAFF	TRBV7-9	TRBJ1-1	NA	TRBD1
TGTGCTAGCAGCCCCGGGACCGGGAGGGCCGGGGAGCTGTTTTTT	CASSPGTGRAGELFF	TRBV7-7	TRBJ2-2	NA	TRBD2
TGTGCCAGCAGCCCCCACACTGAAGCTTTCTTT	CASSPHTEAFF	TRBV7-8	TRBJ1-1	few	NA
TGTGCCTGGAGCTATAGCGGGGGGGTTCGGGAGCAGTACTTC	CAWSYSGGVREQYF	TRBV30	TRBJ2-7	NA	TRBD2
TGTGCCAGCAGCTCGGACAGGGCGAGCTCCTATAATTCACCCCTCCACTTT	CASSSDRASSYNSPLHF	TRBV7-2	TRBJ1-6	NA	TRBD1
TGTGCCAGCAGTCCGAGGGGAGGGACCGGGGAGCTGTTTTTT	CASSPRGGTGELFF	TRBV6-1	TRBJ2-2	NA	TRBD2
TGTGCCAGCAGCCATATTAGCCGGGACAATGAGCAGTTCTTC	CASSHISRDNEQFF	TRBV7-8	TRBJ2-1	once	NA
TGTGCCAGCAGTTCCCCGACCGAGCCGCTGTTTGGTACCCAGTACTTC	CASSSPTEPLFGTQYF	TRBV28	TRBJ2-5	NA	NA
TGTGCCAGTAGCCAGAACAGGGCGTCCGAGCAGTACTTC	CASSQNRASEQYF	TRBV19	TRBJ2-7	few	NA
TGTGCCAGCAGCCAGGGGATCCCGACAGATACGCAGTATTTT	CASSQGIPTDTQYF	TRBV4-2	TRBJ2-3	NA	NA
TGTGCCAGCAGCAGACTCCCTACACAATGGGAGCAGTTCTTC	CASSRLPTQWEQFF	TRBV7-2	TRBJ2-1	NA	NA
TGTGCCATCAGTCCGGACAGGGGCCAAGAGACCCAGTACTTC	CAISPDRGQETQYF	TRBV10-3	TRBJ2-5	NA	TRBD1
TGCGCCAGCAGCCAAGATGTTGATTGGACAGGGACAAACACTGAAGCTTTCTTT	CASSQDVDWTGTNTEAFF	TRBV4-3	TRBJ1-1	few	TRBD1
TGTGCCAGCAGTGCCGGCCTAAATACGCAGTATTTT	CASSAGLNTQYF	TRBV2	TRBJ2-3	NA	NA
TGTGCCAGCAGCTTACGAAGGGACAGGGCCACAGATACGCAGTATTTT	CASSLRRDRATDTQYF	TRBV7-8	TRBJ2-3	NA	TRBD1
TGTAGCGTCCGGACAGGGGACTATGGCTACACCTTC	CSVRTGDYGYTF	TRBV29-1	TRBJ1-2	NA	TRBD1
TGTGCCACCAGCAGAGGGGGGCGTGGGCAGCCCCAGCATTTT	CATSRGGRGQPQHF	TRBV15	TRBJ1-5	NA	NA
TGTGCCAGCAGTCTCCTGGCGGGGAGCTCCTACAATGAGCAGTTCTTC	CASSLLAGSSYNEQFF	TRBV2	TRBJ2-1	NA	NA
TGTGCCAGCAGCCCGCACTACGAGCAGTACTTC	CASSPHYEQYF	TRBV11-2	TRBJ2-7	once	NA
TGTGCCAGCTCTCCGGGAGGAGAGACCCAGTACTTC	CASSPGGETQYF	TRBV18	TRBJ2-5	NA	TRBD2
TGTGCCAGCAGTTTCTTCTATACCCGACAGGGGAAGAGCACTGAAGCTTTCTTT	CASSFFYTRQGKSTEAFF	TRBV28	TRBJ1-1	NA	TRBD1
TGTGCCAGATTTGGTGAACAAAGTCGGGCCAACGTCCTGACTTTC	CARFGEQSRANVLTF	TRBV5-3	TRBJ2-6	NA	NA
TGCGCCAGCAGCCACCTCGGACAGATGAACACTGAAGCTTTCTTT	CASSHLGQMNTEAFF	TRBV4-1	TRBJ1-1	NA	NA
TGTGCCAGTAGTATTTATTGGGACAGGGTCTACGAGCAGTACTTC	CASSIYWDRVYEQYF	TRBV19	TRBJ2-7	NA	TRBD1
TGTGCCAGCGCAACTAATGAAAAACTGTTTTTT	CASATNEKLFF	TRBV6-4	TRBJ1-4	NA	NA
TGTGCCAGCAGCCAGGTCCCGGGACAGGGAACTAGCGTCACCGGGGAGCTGTTTTTT	CASSQVPGQGTSVTGELFF	TRBV4-2	TRBJ2-2	NA	TRBD1
TGCGCCAGCAGCTTGTCTGCGGGGGGCCCTACGAACACCGGGGAGCTGTTTTTT	CASSLSAGGPTNTGELFF	TRBV5-1	TRBJ2-2	NA	TRBD2
TGCGCCAGCAGCTTGGCCACTAGCGGAGAGACCCAGTACTTC	CASSLATSGETQYF	TRBV5-1	TRBJ2-5	NA	TRBD2
TGTGCCAGCAGCTTCTGGAGGGGGGGTAAGGATGAGCAGTTCTTC	CASSFWRGGKDEQFF	TRBV7-9	TRBJ2-1	NA	NA
TGTGCCAGCAGTGAGGGGAGTGAAGCTTTCTTT	CASSEGSEAFF	TRBV25-1	TRBJ1-1	NA	NA
TGTGCCAGCACCGAGATATCAGGGGTTAACTATGGCTACACCTTC	CASTEISGVNYGYTF	TRBV6-5	TRBJ1-2	NA	NA
TGTGCCAGCAGCTGGGGGGCCGGCGAGCAGTACTTC	CASSWGAGEQYF	TRBV7-8	TRBJ2-7	NA	NA
TGTGCCAGCAGCCTCCTCGGGACAGAAAGTGAAAAACTGTTTTTT	CASSLLGTESEKLFF	TRBV9	TRBJ1-4	NA	TRBD1
TGCGCCAGCAGCTATCCGGGACAAGCCTATGGCTACACCTTC	CASSYPGQAYGYTF	TRBV5-1	TRBJ1-2	NA	NA
TGTGCCAGCAGCCTCGACAGGGGGTTACACGAGCAGTACTTC	CASSLDRGLHEQYF	TRBV7-9	TRBJ2-7	NA	TRBD1
TGTGCCAGCAGCCCCATGGGGACAGGGAGCTCTAACTATGGCTACACCTTC	CASSPMGTGSSNYGYTF	TRBV28	TRBJ1-2	NA	TRBD1
TGTGCCAGCAGTATTGACAGGGGACCTATTGGAAACACCATATATTTT	CASSIDRGPIGNTIYF	TRBV28	TRBJ1-3	NA	TRBD1
TGTGCCTTTGGCTGGCAGGCTGAAGACGGGGAGCTGTTTTTT	CAFGWQAEDGELFF	TRBV11-3	TRBJ2-2	NA	NA
TGTGCCAGCAGGCCGACAGGTGGGGCCAACGTCCTGACTTTC	CASRPTGGANVLTF	TRBV6-5	TRBJ2-6	NA	NA
TGCGCCAGCAGCTTGGGGCAGAACAGGGGTGGAAACACCATATATTTT	CASSLGQNRGGNTIYF	TRBV5-1	TRBJ1-3	NA	TRBD1
TGTGCCACCAGCAGAGATCTCTGGGGGGACATCGGTTACGAGCAGTACTTC	CATSRDLWGDIGYEQYF	TRBV15	TRBJ2-7	NA	NA
TGTGCTAGCAGTACAGGCCCCAATCAGCCCCAGCATTTT	CASSTGPNQPQHF	TRBV7-7	TRBJ1-5	medium-sized	NA
TGCAGCATTACCTCGTTCGTTTCGCAAGAGACCCAGTACTTC	CSITSFVSQETQYF	TRBV29-1	TRBJ2-5	NA	NA
TGTGCCAGCTCACCACCGGGACAGAGCACAGATACGCAGTATTTT	CASSPPGQSTDTQYF	TRBV18	TRBJ2-3	NA	TRBD1
TGTGCCAGCAGCCAAACCCGGAATTCACCCCTCCACTTT	CASSQTRNSPLHF	TRBV7-2	TRBJ1-6	NA	NA
TGTGCCAGCAGTGGACTTACGATTCGAGAGACCCAGTACTTC	CASSGLTIRETQYF	TRBV28	TRBJ2-5	NA	NA
TGTGCCAGCAGCACCTTACTCGGGACACCCCGGAGAGCTTTCTTT	CASSTLLGTPRRAFF	TRBV2	TRBJ1-1	NA	NA
TGTGCCAGCAGCCTCCCCTCCTACAATGAGCAGTTCTTC	CASSLPSYNEQFF	TRBV7-2	TRBJ2-1	NA	NA
TGTGCCAGCAGCCAAGAGGGGGGAGGGGGTGGCAAAAACATTCAGTACTTC	CASSQEGGGGGKNIQYF	TRBV4-2	TRBJ2-4	once	NA
TGTGCCAGCAGCCAAGATACAGGGAGAGTTTCACCCCTCCACTTT	CASSQDTGRVSPLHF	TRBV4-2	TRBJ1-6	few	NA
TGTGCCAGCAGCACTCAGGACAGGGGGCGCGGGGAGACCCAGTACTTC	CASSTQDRGRGETQYF	TRBV5-4	TRBJ2-5	NA	TRBD1
TGTGCCAGCAGCTTAGCGTGGGGAGGACAGGGTGGCAATGAGCAGTTCTTC	CASSLAWGGQGGNEQFF	TRBV7-9	TRBJ2-1	NA	TRBD1
TGTGCCAGCAGCCCCGGTGAAGGGGCCCTCTACGAGCAGTACTTC	CASSPGEGALYEQYF	TRBV5-5	TRBJ2-7	NA	NA
TGTGCCAGCAGCCCCAGCCGGAACACCGGGGAGCTGTTTTTT	CASSPSRNTGELFF	TRBV6-5	TRBJ2-2	NA	NA
TGTGCCAGCAGTGAAGCGACGGGGTCCCTTGATGGCTACACCTTC	CASSEATGSLDGYTF	TRBV6-1	TRBJ1-2	NA	NA